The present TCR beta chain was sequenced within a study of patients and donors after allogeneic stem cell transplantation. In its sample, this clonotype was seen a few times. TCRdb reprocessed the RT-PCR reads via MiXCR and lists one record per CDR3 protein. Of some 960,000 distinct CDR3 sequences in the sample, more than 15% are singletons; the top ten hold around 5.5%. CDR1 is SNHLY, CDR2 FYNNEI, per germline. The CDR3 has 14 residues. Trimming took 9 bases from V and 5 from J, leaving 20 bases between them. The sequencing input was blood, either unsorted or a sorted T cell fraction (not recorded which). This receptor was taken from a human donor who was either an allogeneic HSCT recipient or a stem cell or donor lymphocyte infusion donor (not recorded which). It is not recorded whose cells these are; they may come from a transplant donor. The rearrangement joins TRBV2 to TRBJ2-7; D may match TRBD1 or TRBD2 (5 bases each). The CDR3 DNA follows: TGTGCCAGTGACTCCGGGACGGACGTCCACGAGCAGTACTTC. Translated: CASDSGTDVHEQYF. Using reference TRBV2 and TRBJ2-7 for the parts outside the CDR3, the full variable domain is EPEVTQTPSHQVTQMGQEVILRCVPISNHLYFYWYRQILGQKVEFLVSFYNNEISEKSEIFDDQFSVERPDGSNFTLKIRSTKLEDSAMYFCASDSGTDVHEQYFGPGTRLTVT.